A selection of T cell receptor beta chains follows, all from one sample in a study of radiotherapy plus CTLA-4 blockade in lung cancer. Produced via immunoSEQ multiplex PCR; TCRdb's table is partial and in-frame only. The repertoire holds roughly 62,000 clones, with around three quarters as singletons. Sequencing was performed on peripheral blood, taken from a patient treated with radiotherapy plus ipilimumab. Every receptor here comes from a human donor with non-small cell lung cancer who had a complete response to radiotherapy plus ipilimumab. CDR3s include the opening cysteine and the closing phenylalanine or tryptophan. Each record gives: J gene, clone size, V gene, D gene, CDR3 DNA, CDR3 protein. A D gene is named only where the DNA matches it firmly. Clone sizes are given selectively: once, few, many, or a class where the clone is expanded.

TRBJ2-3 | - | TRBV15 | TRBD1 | TGTGCCACCAGCAGGACGGGACAGGGATGGGATACGCAGTATTTT | CATSRTGQGWDTQYF
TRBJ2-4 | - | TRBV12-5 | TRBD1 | TGTGCTAGTGGTTCCCAGACAGGGATCGGTAACATTCAGTACTTC | CASGSQTGIGNIQYF
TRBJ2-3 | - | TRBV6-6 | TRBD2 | TGTGCCAGCAGCCAGGGCGGGGGGCTATTGACAGATACGCAGTATTTT | CASSQGGGLLTDTQYF
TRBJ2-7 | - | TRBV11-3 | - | TGTGCCAGCAGCTTAGGGACTGAATTAGCCTACGAGCAGTACTTC | CASSLGTELAYEQYF
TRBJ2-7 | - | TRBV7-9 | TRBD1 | TGTGCCAGCAGCTTTACCATGGACAGGGTGGGGGAGCAGTACTTC | CASSFTMDRVGEQYF
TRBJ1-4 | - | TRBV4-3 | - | TGCGCCAGCAGCCAGAGCCCCGGGGGATCTCGTGAAAAACTGTTTTTT | CASSQSPGGSREKLFF
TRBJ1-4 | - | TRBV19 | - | TGTGCCAGTAGTATCTCGACCGGGGAGGGTGAAAAACTGTTTTTT | CASSISTGEGEKLFF
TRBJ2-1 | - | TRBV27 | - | TGTGCCAGCAGTCTAAGTTGGGGTGAGCAGTTCTTC | CASSLSWGEQFF
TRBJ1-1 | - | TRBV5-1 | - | TGCGCCAGCAGCGAATCGTCCGTGGGGGATTACACTGAAGCTTTCTTT | CASSESSVGDYTEAFF
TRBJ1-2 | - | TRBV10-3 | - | TGTGCCATCAGTGAGATGGTCAGCGAGATGGGGGGCTACACCTTC | CAISEMVSEMGGYTF
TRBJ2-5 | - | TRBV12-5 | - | TGTGCTAGTGGTTTGGTCCAGGGGGGATGGCGGGAGTGGGAGACCCAGTACTTC | CASGLVQGGWREWETQYF
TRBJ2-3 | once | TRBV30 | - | TGTGCCTGGAGTGTACTCCCGCGGGGAGATACGCAGTATTTT | CAWSVLPRGDTQYF
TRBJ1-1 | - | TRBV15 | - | TGTGCCACCAGCAGAGATCTACGCAGCTACACTGAAGCTTTCTTT | CATSRDLRSYTEAFF
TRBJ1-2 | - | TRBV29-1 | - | TGCAGCGTTGAGACAGTTCTCTACTATGGCTACACCTTC | CSVETVLYYGYTF
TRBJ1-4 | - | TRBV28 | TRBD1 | TGTGCCAGCATCTTACAGGGGGCGGGGGAAAAACTGTTTTTT | CASILQGAGEKLFF
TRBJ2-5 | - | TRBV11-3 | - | TGTGCCAGCAGCTTAAACCGGGGGGAGACCCAGTACTTC | CASSLNRGETQYF
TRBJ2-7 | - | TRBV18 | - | TGTGCCAGCTCACCGCTTGACAGTTCCTACGAGCAGTACTTC | CASSPLDSSYEQYF
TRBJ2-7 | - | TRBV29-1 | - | TGCAGCGCCAGAACGCAAACCTACGAGCAGTACTTC | CSARTQTYEQYF
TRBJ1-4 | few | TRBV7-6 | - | TGTGCCAGCAGCTTATTCACTGGGGGAGTGAATGAAAAACTGTTTTTT | CASSLFTGGVNEKLFF
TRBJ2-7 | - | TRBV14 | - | TGTGCCAGCAGCCAAGGACGGCAATGGGAGCAGTACTTC | CASSQGRQWEQYF
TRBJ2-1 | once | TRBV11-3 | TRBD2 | TGTGCCAGCAGCTCCCGGACTAGCGGGGGGCTGAATGAGCAGTTCTTC | CASSSRTSGGLNEQFF
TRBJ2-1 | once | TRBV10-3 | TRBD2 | TGTGCCATCAGTGGGTCTAGCGGGAGGAATGAGCAGTTCTTC | CAISGSSGRNEQFF
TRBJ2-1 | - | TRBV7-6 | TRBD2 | TGTGCCAGCAGCAAGGGGGGACTAGCGCATAACAATGAGCAGTTCTTC | CASSKGGLAHNNEQFF
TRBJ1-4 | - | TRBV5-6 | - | TGTGCCAGCTTCGGGACGGAAAAACTGTTTTTT | CASFGTEKLFF
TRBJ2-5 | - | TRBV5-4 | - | TGTGCCAGCAGCTTGGCCACCTTAGACAGCTCTCAAGAGACCCAGTACTTC | CASSLATLDSSQETQYF
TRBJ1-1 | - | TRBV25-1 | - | TGTGCCAGCAGTGTGTCAGGGGCTCTGGACACTGAAGCTTTCTTT | CASSVSGALDTEAFF
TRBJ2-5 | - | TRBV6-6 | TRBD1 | TGTGCCAGCAATAACAGGGGGCACTCAAAAGAGACCCAGTACTTC | CASNNRGHSKETQYF
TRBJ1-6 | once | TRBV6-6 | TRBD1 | TGTGCCAGCATTTTTGACAGGGGAGGTTCACCCCTCCACTTT | CASIFDRGGSPLHF
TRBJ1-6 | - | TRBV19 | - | TGTGCCAGTAGTATCGGGGGCCTTAATTCACCCCTCCACTTT | CASSIGGLNSPLHF
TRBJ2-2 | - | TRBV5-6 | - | TGTGCCAGCAGCCCGGCAACCAACACCGGGGAGCTGTTTTTT | CASSPATNTGELFF
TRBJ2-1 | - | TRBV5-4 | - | TGTGCCAGCAGCTTGGAAGAAAATGAGCAGTTCTTC | CASSLEENEQFF
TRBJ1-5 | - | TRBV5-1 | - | TGCGCCAGCAGGCCTACGCCCGGCATTAATCAGCCCCAGCATTTT | CASRPTPGINQPQHF
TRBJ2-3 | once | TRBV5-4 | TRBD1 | TGTGCCAGCAACATACCCGGACAGGACACAGATACGCAGTATTTT | CASNIPGQDTDTQYF
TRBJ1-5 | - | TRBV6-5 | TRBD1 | TGTGCCAGCAGTTACTCAGGGGGCGGGAATCAGCCCCAGCATTTT | CASSYSGGGNQPQHF
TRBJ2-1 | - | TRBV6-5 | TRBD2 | TGTGCCAGCAGGGTGGGACTAGCGAGTTACAATGAGCAGTTCTTC | CASRVGLASYNEQFF
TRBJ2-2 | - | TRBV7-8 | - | TGTGCCAGCAGCTTTCCAGGGGCGAACACCGGGGAGCTGTTTTTT | CASSFPGANTGELFF
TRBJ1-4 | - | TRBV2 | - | TGTGCCAGCAGTGAGGGGGGGCCTAATGAAAAACTGTTTTTT | CASSEGGPNEKLFF
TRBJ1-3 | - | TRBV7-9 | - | TGTGCCAGCAGCTTGATGGCCACCGGGGGAGGAAACACCATATATTTT | CASSLMATGGGNTIYF
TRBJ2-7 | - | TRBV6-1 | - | TGTGCCAGCAGTGAAGCGCTTTGGGAATACGAGCAGTACTTC | CASSEALWEYEQYF
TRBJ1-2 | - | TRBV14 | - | TGTGCCAGCAGCCAAGGAGGGACCCTATACTATGGCTACACCTTC | CASSQGGTLYYGYTF
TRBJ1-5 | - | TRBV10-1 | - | TGCGCCAGAGACCGGGTTCGGCAGCCCCAGCATTTT | CARDRVRQPQHF
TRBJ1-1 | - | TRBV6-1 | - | TGTGCCAGCAGCTACGGAAGTAGGTCGACCACTGAAGCTTTCTTT | CASSYGSRSTTEAFF
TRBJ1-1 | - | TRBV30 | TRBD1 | TGTGCCTGGAGTATAGGGACAGGGGTATTTCGGTCGATGAACACTGAAGCTTTCTTT | CAWSIGTGVFRSMNTEAFF